The 4 T cell receptor beta chains given below trace back to one sample, sequenced in a study of T cells in Graves' hyperthyroidism and ophthalmopathy. RNA transcripts were the template for amplifying TCR beta CDR3 regions. Using the HTBI primer set, a first-round RT-PCR was run on the TCR CDR3. MiXCR, run by TCRdb on the multiplex PCR reads, gives a single entry per CDR3 protein. The repertoire consists of 200,000 to 250,000 distinct CDR3 sequences, with about 17% occurring once and the leading ten covering around 47%. The sample comprised blood. These receptors were taken from a man between 40 and 49 years old with Graves' hyperthyroidism.

This clonotype was counted a single time. The J gene is TRBJ2-7, the V gene TRBV7-2, with 8 bases identical to TRBD2. Losses at the gene ends were 6 bases for V and 0 bases for J; bases not matched to a gene: 13. Germline assignment: CDR1 SGHTA and CDR2 FQGNSA. This CDR3 comprises 17 residues. Written as DNA, the CDR3 is TGTGCCAGCAGTTTATTTGGCGGGGGGCCGAGCTCCTACGAGCAGTACTTC. This sequence encodes CASSLFGGGPSSYEQYF.

This clonotype was counted at least ten times. V gene TRBV6-1 combines with J gene TRBJ1-5, with 9 bases fitting TRBD1. V gave up 7 bases and J gave up 6 bases; unmatched junction bases: 16. The CDR3 has 17 residues. Germline values: CDR1 MNHNS, CDR2 SASEGT. CDR3 bases: TGTGCCAGCACCATGATGGGACCGGGACAGGGCAGTCAGCCCCAGCATTTT. This sequence encodes CASTMMGPGQGSQPQHF.

This clonotype was observed at least ten times. The chain has TRBV18 and TRBJ2-7; 7 nucleotides line up with TRBD1. V gave up 5 bases and J gave up 3 bases; unmatched junction bases: 10. Germline V lookup: CDR1 KGHSH, CDR2 LQKENI. The CDR3 has 15 residues. The CDR3 here is CASSSATGTIYEQYF. Written as DNA, the CDR3 is TGTGCCAGCTCATCGGCGACAGGGACCATCTACGAGCAGTACTTC.

This clonotype was picked up many times. The gene calls are TRBV7-6 and TRBJ1-1; perhaps TRBD1 as D (5 bases). Trimming pared 5 bases from V and 0 bases from J, leaving 13 bases between. Germline loops: CDR1 SGHVS, CDR2 FNYEAQ. The CDR3 length is 15 residues. As DNA, the CDR3 is TGTGCCAGCAGCCAACCGACGACAGTGAACACTGAAGCTTTCTTT. Its translation is CASSQPTTVNTEAFF.